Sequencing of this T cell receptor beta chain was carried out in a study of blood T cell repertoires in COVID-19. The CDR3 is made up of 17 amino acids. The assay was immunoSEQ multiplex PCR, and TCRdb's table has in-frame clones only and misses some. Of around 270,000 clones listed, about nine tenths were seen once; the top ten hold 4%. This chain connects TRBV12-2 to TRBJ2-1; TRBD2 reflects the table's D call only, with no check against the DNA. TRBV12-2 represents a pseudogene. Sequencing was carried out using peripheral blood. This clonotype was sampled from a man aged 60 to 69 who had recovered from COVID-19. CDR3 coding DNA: TGTGCAAGTCGCTCCCCAGGGGACAAGGGGGGGTACAATGAGCAGTTCTTC. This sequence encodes CASRSPGDKGGYNEQFF.